This T cell receptor beta chain was identified in a study of metastatic and nonmetastatic thyroid tumors (dated by TCRdb to 2019 to 2021). Some background on the complete study: Repertoires from peripheral blood and from tumor or nodule tissue samples of malignant and benign thyroid patients were compared. Paper-wide results and their limitations: TCR beta diversity was reported as significantly higher in malignant tumors than in benign nodules, in both blood and tumor samples.

This clone appeared a few times. Its antigen is still unknown. Per-nucleotide qualities are absent, and no much larger clonotype sits a single base away. None of the patients had been given any treatment before thyroid surgery. Using T-cell receptor beta sequencing, the researchers looked back retrospectively at clinical samples from patients, gathered between about 2012 and 2019. CDR1 is given as MDHEN and CDR2 as SYDVKM, both from the germline V gene. After removal of 6 bases from V and 5 bases from J, the junction retains 11 bases not matched to a gene. Reading from cysteine to valine, the CDR3 counts 15 amino acids. This entry keeps only the CDR3 DNA: 45 bases, framed from base 1. Libraries were made using PCR. The listed sequencing device is Illumina HiSeq 4000. High-throughput sequencing was used to profile the CDR3 region of the TCR beta-chain in every patient. Turning to the authors' computational methods: Drawing on CDR3 differences between clinicopathological groups, the researchers built a classifier meant to tell apart patients with distant-metastatic papillary thyroid cancer. The Shannon index was used to assess repertoire diversity, and the Morisita-Horn index was used to assess tumor-blood repertoire similarity. The public reads were reanalyzed by TCRdb: fastp trimming at Q25, MiXCR alignment, in-frame beta chains only. TCRdb, not the authors, supplied the V and J calls. Present in this sample are around 46,000 clones, about 20% of which were seen just once. The ten largest account for approximately 3.6% of the sample.

The TCR originated in a male donor with papillary thyroid cancer or a benign thyroid nodule (not recorded which). Some clones in this sample may be carry-over from other donors' samples. The sample was blood. In this chain, TRBV28 is recombined with TRBJ2-7, with 9 junctional bases fitting TRBD1. The nucleotide sequence reads TGTGCCAGCAGACAGCACTACAGGGGGCCCGACGAGCAGTACGTC. Its protein product is CASRQHYRGPDEQYV.